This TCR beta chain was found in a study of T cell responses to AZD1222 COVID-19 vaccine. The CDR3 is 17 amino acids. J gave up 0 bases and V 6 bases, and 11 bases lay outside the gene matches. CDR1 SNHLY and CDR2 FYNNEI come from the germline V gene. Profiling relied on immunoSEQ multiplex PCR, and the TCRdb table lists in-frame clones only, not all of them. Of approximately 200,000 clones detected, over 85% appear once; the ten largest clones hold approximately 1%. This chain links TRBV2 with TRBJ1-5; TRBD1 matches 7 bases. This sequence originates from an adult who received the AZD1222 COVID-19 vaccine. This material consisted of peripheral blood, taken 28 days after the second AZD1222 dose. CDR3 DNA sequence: TGTGCCAGCAGGGAACAGGGGCCGTCGATTAGCAATCAGCCCCAGCATTTT. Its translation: CASREQGPSISNQPQHF.